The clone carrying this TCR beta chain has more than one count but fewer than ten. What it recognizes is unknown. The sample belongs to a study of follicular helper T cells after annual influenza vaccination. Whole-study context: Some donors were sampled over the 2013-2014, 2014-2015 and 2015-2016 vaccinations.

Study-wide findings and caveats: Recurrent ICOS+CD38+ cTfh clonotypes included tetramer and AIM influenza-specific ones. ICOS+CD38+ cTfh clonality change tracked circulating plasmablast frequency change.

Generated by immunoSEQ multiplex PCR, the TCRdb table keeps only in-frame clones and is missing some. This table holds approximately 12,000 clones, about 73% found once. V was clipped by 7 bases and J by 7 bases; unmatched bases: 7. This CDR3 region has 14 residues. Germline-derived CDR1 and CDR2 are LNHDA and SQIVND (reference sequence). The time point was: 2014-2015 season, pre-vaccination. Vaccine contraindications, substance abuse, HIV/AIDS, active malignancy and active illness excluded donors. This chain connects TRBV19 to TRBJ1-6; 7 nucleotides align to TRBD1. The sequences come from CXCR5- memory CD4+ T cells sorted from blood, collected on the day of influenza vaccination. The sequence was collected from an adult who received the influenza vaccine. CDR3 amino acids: CASKETGKNSPLHF. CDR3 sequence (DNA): TGTGCCAGTAAGGAGACAGGGAAGAATTCACCCCTCCACTTT.